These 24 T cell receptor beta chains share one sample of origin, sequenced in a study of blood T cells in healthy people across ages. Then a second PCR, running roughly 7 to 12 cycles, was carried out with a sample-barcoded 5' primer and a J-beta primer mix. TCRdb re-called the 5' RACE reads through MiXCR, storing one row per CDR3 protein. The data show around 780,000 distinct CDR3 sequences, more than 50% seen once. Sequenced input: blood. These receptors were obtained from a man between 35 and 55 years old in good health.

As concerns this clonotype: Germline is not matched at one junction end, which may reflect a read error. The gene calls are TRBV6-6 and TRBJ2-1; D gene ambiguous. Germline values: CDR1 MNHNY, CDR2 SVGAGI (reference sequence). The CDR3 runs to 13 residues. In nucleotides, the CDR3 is TGTGCCAGCAGTTACCCCGTTCGTAATGAACAGTTCTTC. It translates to CASSYPVRNEQFF.

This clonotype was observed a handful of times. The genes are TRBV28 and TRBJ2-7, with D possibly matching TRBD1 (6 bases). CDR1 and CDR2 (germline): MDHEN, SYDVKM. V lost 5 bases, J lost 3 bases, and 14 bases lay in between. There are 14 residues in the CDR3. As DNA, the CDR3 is TGTGCCAGCAGTCCGGGACAAGCGTACTACGAGCAGTACTTC. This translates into CASSPGQAYYEQYF.

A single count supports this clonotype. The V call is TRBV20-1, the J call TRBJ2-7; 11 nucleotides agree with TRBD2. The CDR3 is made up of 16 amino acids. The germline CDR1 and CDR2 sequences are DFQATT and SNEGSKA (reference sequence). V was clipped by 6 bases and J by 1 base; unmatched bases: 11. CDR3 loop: CSALTSTSGTSYEQYF. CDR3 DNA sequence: TGCAGTGCCCTGACATCGACTAGCGGGACTTCCTACGAGCAGTACTTC.

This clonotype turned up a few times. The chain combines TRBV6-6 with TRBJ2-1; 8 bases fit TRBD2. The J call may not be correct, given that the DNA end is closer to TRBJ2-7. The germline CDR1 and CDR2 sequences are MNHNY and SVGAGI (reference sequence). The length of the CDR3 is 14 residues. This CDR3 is CASRSGGSYNEQYF. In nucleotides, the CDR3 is TGTGCCAGCAGGAGCGGGGGCTCCTACAATGAGCAGTACTTC.

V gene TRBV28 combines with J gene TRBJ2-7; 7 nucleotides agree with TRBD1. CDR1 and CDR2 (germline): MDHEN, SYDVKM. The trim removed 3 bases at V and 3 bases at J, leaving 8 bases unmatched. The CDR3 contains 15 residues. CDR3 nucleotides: TGTGCCAGCAGTTTGGGGGACAGACTCTACTACGAGCAGTACTTC. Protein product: CASSLGDRLYYEQYF.

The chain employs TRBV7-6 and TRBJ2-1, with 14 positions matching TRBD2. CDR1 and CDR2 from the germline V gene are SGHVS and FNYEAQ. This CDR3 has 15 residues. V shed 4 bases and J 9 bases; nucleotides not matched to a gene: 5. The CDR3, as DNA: TGTGCCAGCAGCTCGCCGGGACTAGCGGGAGTTGAGCAGTTCTTC. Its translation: CASSSPGLAGVEQFF.

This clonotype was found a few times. In DNA form, the CDR3 reads TGTGCCAGCAGCGAAAGGGACAGGGTGGCGCAAGAGACCCAGTACTTC. Amino acids: CASSERDRVAQETQYF. The chain has TRBV2 and TRBJ2-5, with 9 nucleotides matching TRBD1. Trimming took 6 bases from V and 2 from J; bases not matched to a gene: 10. This CDR3 region has 16 residues. Germline assignment: CDR1 SNHLY and CDR2 FYNNEI. The whole variable domain, filled in from reference TRBV2 and TRBJ2-5, reads EPEVTQTPSHQVTQMGQEVILRCVPISNHLYFYWYRQILGQKVEFLVSFYNNEISEKSEIFDDQFSVERPDGSNFTLKIRSTKLEDSAMYFCASSERDRVAQETQYFGPGTRLLVL.

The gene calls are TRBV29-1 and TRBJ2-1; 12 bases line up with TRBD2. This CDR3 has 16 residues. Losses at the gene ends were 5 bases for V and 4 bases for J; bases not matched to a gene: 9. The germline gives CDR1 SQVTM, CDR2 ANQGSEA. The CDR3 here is CSVQGLAGSEYNEQFF. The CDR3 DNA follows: TGCAGCGTTCAAGGACTAGCGGGATCCGAATACAATGAGCAGTTCTTC.

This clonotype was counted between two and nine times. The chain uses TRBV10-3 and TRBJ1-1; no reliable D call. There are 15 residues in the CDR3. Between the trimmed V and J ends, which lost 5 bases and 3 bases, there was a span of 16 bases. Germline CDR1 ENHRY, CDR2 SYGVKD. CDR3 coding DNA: TGTGCCATCAGTTCGACCTTTCCGACGGACACTGAAGCTTTCTTT. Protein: CAISSTFPTDTEAFF.

The CDR3 protein is CASIWRDDGVLGYTF. Written as DNA, the CDR3 is TGTGCCAGCATCTGGAGGGACGACGGCGTATTAGGCTACACCTTC. The chain carries TRBV28 and TRBJ1-2; D perhaps matches TRBD1 (5 bases). Trimming removed 7 bases from V and 8 bases from J, with 23 bases in between. There are 15 residues in the CDR3. CDR1 and CDR2 (germline): MDHEN, SYDVKM.

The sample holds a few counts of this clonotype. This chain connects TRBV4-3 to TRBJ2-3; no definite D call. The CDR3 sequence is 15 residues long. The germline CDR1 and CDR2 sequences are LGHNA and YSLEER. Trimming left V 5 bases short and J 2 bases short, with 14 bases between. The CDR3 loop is CASSAADITTDTQYF. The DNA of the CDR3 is TGCGCCAGCAGCGCGGCTGACATTACCACAGATACGCAGTATTTT.

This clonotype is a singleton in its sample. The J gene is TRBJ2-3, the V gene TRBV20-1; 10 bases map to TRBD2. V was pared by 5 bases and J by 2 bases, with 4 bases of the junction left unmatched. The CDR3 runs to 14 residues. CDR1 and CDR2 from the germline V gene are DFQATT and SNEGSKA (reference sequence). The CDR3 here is CSAGLAGVTDTQYF. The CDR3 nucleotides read TGCAGTGCTGGCCTAGCGGGGGTCACAGATACGCAGTATTTT.

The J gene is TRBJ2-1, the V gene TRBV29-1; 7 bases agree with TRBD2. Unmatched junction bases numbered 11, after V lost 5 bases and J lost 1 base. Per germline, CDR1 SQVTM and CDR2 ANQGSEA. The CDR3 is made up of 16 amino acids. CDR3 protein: CSVRGEAGVSYNEQFF. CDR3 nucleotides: TGCAGCGTTCGAGGTGAGGCGGGAGTATCCTACAATGAGCAGTTCTTC.

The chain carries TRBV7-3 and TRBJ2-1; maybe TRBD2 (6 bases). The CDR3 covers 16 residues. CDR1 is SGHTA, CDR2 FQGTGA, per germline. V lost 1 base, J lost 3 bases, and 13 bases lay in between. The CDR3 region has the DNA TGTGCCAGCAGCTTAAAGGGGACTGGGATCTACAATGAGCAGTTCTTC. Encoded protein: CASSLKGTGIYNEQFF. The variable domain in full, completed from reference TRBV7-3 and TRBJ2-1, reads GAGVSQTPSNKVTEKGKYVELRCDPISGHTALYWYRQSLGQGPEFLIYFQGTGAADDSGLPNDRFFAVRPEGSVSTLKIQRTERGDSAVYLCASSLKGTGIYNEQFFGPGTRLTVL.

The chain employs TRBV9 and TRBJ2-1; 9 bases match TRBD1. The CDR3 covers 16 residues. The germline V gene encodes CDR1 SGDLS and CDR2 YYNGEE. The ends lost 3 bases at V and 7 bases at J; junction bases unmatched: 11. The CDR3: CASSALPGTGLNEQFF. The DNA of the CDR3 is TGTGCCAGCAGCGCGCTCCCCGGGACAGGGTTGAATGAGCAGTTCTTC. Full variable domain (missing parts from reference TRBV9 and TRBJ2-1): DSGVTQTPKHLITATGQRVTLRCSPRSGDLSVYWYQQSLDQGLQFLIQYYNGEERAKGNILERFSAQQFPDLHSELNLSSLELGDSALYFCASSALPGTGLNEQFFGPGTRLTVL.

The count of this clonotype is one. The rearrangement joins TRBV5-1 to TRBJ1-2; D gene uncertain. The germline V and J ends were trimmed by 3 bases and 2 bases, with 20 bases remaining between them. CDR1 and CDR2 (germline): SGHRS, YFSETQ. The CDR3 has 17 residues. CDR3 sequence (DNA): TGCGCCAGCAGCTCCCCATTGGGCGGCGCTAGAAACTATGGCTACACCTTC. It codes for CASSSPLGGARNYGYTF.

CDR3 residues: CASSILTGITPEAGGNIQYF. The CDR3 DNA reads TGTGCCAGCAGTATCCTGACAGGGATCACTCCAGAAGCGGGAGGGAACATTCAGTACTTC. The rearrangement links TRBV28 to TRBJ2-4; TRBD2 matches 10 bases. The CDR3 contains 20 residues. CDR1 and CDR2 from the germline V gene are MDHEN and SYDVKM. J was trimmed by 7 bases and V by 5 bases; bases with no gene match: 23.

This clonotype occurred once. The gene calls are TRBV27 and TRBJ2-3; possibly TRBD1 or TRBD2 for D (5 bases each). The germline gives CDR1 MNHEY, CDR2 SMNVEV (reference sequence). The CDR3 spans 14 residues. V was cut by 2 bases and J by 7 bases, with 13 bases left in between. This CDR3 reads CASSLRRGSYTQYF. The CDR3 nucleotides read TGTGCCAGCAGTTTAAGACGGGGCTCCTATACGCAGTATTTT.

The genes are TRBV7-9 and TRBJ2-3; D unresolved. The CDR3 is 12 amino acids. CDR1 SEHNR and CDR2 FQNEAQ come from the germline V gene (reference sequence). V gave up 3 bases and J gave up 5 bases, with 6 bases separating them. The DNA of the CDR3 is TGTGCCAGCAGCTTGAATGTAGATACGCAGTATTTT. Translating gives CASSLNVDTQYF.

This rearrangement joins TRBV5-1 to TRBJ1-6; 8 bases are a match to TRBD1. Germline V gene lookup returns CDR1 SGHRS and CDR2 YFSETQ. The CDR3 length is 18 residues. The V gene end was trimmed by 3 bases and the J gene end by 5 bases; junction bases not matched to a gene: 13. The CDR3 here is CASSSRDRMNFDNSPLHF. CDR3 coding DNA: TGCGCCAGCAGCTCCCGGGACAGGATGAATTTTGATAATTCACCCCTCCACTTT.

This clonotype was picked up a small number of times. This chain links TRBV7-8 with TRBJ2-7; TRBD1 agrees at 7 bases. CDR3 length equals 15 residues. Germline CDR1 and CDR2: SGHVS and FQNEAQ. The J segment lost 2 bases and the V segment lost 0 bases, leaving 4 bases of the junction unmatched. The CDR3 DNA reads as TGTGCCAGCAGCTTAGCAGGGGGCCAGGCCTACGAGCAGTACTTC. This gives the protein CASSLAGGQAYEQYF.

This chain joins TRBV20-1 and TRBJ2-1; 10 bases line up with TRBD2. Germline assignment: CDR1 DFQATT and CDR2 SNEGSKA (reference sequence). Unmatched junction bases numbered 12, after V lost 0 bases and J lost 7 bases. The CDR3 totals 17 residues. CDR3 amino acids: CSARDPQASGGSNEQFF. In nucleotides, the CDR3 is TGCAGTGCTAGAGATCCCCAAGCTAGCGGGGGCTCGAATGAGCAGTTCTTC.

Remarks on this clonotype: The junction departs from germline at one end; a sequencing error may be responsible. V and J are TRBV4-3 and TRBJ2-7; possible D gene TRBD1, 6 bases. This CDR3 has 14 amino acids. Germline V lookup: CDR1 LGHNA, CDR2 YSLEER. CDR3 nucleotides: TGTGCCAGCAGCCAGGGGCAGGGTTCGTACGAGCAGTACTTC. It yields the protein CASSQGQGSYEQYF.

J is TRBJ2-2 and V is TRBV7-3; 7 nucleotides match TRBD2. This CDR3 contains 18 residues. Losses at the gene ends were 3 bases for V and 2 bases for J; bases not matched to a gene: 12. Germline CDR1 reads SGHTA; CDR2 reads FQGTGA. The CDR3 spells CASSFLGPASGNTGELFF. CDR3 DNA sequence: TGTGCCAGCAGCTTTCTGGGGCCGGCTAGCGGAAACACCGGGGAGCTGTTTTTT.